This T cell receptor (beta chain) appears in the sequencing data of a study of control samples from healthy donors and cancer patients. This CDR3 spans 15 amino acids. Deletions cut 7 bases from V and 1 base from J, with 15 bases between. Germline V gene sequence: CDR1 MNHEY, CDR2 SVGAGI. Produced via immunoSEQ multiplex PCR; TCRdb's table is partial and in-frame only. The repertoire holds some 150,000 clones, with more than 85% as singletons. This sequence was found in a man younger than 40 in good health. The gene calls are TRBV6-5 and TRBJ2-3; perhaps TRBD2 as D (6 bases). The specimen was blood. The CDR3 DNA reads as TGTGCCAGCACCAGACGGGGGTCGGGCACAGATACGCAGTATTTT. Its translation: CASTRRGSGTDTQYF.